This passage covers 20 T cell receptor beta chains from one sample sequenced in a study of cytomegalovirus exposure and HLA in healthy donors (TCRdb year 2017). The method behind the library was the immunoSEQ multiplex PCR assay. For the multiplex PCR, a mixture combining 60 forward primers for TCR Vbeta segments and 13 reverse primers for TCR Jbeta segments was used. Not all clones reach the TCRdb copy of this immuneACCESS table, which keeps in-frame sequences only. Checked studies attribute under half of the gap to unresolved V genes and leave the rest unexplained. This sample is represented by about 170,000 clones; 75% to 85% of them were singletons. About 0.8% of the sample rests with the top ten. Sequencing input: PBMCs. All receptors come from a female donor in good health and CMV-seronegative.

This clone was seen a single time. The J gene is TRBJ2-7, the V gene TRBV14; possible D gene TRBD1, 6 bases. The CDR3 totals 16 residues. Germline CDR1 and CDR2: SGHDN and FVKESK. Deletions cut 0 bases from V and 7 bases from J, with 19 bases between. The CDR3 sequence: CASSQDRDTLVVEQYF. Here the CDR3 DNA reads TGTGCCAGCAGCCAAGATAGGGACACGCTTGTGGTGGAGCAGTACTTC.

CDR3 region: CASRRLAGGRETQYF. The CDR3 coding sequence is TGTGCCAGCAGGCGACTAGCGGGGGGGCGGGAGACCCAGTACTTC. This sequence joins TRBV2 and TRBJ2-5; 14 positions match TRBD2. This CDR3 is built from 15 residues. After removal of 6 bases from V and 5 bases from J, the junction contained 5 bases not matched to a gene. Germline loops: CDR1 SNHLY, CDR2 FYNNEI.

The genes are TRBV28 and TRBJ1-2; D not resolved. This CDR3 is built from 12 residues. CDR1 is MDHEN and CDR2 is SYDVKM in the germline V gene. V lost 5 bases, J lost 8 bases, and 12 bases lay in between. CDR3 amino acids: CASSLQAPGYTF. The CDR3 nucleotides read TGTGCCAGCAGTCTGCAAGCTCCCGGCTACACCTTC.

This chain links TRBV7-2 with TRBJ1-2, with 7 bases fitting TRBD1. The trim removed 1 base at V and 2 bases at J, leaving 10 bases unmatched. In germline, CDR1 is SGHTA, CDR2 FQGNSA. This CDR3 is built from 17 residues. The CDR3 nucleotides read TGTGCCAGCAGCTTAGTTTCAGGACCGACAGGGAACTATGGCTACACCTTC. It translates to CASSLVSGPTGNYGYTF.

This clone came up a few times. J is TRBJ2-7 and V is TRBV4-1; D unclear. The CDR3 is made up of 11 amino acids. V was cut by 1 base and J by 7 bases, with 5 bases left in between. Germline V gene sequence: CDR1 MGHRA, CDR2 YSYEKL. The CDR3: CASSQASEQYF. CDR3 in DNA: TGCGCCAGCAGCCAAGCGAGTGAGCAGTACTTC.

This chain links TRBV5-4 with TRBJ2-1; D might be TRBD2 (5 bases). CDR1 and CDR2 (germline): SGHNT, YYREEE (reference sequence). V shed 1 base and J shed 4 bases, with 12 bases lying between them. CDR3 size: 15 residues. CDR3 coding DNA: TGTGCCAGCAGCTTGAAAAGCGGTTCTTACAATGAGCAGTTCTTC. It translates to CASSLKSGSYNEQFF.

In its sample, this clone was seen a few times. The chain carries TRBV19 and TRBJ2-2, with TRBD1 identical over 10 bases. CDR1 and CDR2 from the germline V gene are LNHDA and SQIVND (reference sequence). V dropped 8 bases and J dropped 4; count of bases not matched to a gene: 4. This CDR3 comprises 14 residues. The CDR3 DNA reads TGTGCCAGTGGGACAGGGGTGGTCACCGGGGAGCTGTTTTTT. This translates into CASGTGVVTGELFF.

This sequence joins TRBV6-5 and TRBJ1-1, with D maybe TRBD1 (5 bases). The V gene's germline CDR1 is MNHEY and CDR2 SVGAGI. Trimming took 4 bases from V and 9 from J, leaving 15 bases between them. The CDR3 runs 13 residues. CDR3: CASSSEVGGQAFF. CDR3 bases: TGTGCCAGCAGTTCGGAGGTGGGGGGTCAAGCTTTCTTT.

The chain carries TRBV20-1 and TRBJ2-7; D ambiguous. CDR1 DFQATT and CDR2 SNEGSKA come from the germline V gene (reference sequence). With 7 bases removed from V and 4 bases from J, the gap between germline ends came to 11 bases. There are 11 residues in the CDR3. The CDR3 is CSGATAYEQYF. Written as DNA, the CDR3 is TGCAGTGGAGCCACAGCATACGAGCAGTACTTC.

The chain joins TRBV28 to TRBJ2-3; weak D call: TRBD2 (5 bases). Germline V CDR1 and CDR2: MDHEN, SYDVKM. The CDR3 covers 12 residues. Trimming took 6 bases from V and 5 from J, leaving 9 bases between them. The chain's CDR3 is CASSPEGDTQYF. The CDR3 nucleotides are TGTGCCAGCAGCCCCGAGGGAGATACGCAGTATTTT. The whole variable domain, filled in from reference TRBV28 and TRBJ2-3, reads DVKVTQSSRYLVKRTGEKVFLECVQDMDHENMFWYRQDPGLGLRLIYFSYDVKMKEKGDIPEGYSVSREKKERFSLILESASTNQTSMYLCASSPEGDTQYFGPGTRLTVL.

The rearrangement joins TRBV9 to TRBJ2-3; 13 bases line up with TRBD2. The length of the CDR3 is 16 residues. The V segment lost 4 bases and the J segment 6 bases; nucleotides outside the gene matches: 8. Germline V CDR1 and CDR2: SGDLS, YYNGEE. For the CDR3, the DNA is TGTGCCAGCAGCCCGACGACTAGCGGGAGGAGTGATACGCAGTATTTT. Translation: CASSPTTSGRSDTQYF.

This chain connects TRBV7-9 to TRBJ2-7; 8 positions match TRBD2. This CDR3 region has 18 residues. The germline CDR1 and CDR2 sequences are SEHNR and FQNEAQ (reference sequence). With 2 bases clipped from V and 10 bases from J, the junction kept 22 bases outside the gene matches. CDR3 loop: CASSLLAGGLPRPSDQYF. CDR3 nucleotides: TGTGCCAGCAGCTTATTGGCGGGAGGACTCCCACGGCCCTCGGATCAGTACTTC.

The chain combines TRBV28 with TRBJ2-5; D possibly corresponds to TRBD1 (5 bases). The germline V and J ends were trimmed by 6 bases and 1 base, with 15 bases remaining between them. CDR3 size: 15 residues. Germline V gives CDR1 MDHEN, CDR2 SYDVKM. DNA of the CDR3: TGTGCCAGCAGCTCACATGACAGACCCCAAGAGACCCAGTACTTC. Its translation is CASSSHDRPQETQYF.

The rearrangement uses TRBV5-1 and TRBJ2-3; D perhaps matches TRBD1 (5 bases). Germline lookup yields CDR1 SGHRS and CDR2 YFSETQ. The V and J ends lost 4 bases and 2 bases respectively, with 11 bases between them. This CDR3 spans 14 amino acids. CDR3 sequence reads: CASSLRQFTDTQYF. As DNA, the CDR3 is TGCGCCAGCAGCCTCAGACAGTTCACAGATACGCAGTATTTT.

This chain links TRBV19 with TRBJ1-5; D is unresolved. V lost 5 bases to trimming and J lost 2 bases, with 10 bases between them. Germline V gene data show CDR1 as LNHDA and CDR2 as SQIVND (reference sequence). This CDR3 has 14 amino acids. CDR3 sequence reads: CASSEAMGNQPQHF. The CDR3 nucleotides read TGTGCCAGTAGTGAGGCAATGGGCAATCAGCCCCAGCATTTT.

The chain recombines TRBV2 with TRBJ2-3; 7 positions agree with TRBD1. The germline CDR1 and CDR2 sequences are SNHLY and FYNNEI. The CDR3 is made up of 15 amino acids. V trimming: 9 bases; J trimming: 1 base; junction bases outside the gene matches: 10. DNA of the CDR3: TGTGCCAGGGGTGGGGCAGGGGGTCGCACAGATACGCAGTATTTT. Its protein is CARGGAGGRTDTQYF.

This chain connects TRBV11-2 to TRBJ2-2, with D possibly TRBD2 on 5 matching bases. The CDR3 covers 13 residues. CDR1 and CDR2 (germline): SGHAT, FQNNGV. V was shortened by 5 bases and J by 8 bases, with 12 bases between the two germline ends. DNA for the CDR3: TGTGCCAGCAGCCCGGTCGGGGATGGGGAGCTGTTTTTT. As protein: CASSPVGDGELFF.

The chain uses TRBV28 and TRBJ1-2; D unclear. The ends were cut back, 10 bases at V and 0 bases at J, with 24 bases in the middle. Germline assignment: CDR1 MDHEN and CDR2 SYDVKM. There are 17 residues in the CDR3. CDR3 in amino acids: CATTRGRRVLTNYGYTF. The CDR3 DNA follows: TGTGCCACCACTAGAGGTCGGCGGGTTCTAACTAACTATGGCTACACCTTC.

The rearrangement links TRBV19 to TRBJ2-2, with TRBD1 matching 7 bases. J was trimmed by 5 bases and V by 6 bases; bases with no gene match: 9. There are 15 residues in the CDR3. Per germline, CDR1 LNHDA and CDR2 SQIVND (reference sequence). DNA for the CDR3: TGTGCCAGTAGCCTTAAGACAGGGCGGACCGGGGAGCTGTTTTTT. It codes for CASSLKTGRTGELFF. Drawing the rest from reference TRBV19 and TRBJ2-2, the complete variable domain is DGGITQSPKYLFRKEGQNVTLSCEQNLNHDAMYWYRQDPGQGLRLIYYSQIVNDFQKGDIAEGYSVSREKKESFPLTVTSAQKNPTAFYLCASSLKTGRTGELFFGEGSRLTVL.

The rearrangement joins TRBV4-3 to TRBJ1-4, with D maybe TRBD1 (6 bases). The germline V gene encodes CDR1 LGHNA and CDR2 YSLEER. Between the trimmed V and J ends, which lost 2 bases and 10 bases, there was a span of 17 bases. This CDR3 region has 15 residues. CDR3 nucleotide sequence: TGCGCCAGCAGCCAAACCGGAAAGGGGGTGAGAAAACTGTTTTTT. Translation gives CASSQTGKGVRKLFF.